This T cell receptor (beta chain) is drawn from a study of T cells in localized non-small cell lung cancer. Whole-study results and caveats: Greater blood T cell density accompanied longer overall survival. Compared with tumor, uninvolved adjacent lung displayed greater T cell clonality, ranking highest overall. Median detection of top 100 tumor clones in adjacent lung was 55 to 60 clones.

Sequenced by immunoSEQ multiplex PCR; TCRdb stores in-frame clones only, minus some. Of 30,000 to 40,000 clones in the sample, roughly 89% were seen once. With regard to this clone: Its antigen is undetermined.

The CDR3 runs to 14 residues. The germline gives CDR1 ENHRY, CDR2 SYGVKD. Trimming took off 2 bases at V and 5 bases at J, with 13 bases between the two ends. The chain has TRBV10-3 and TRBJ2-7, with D perhaps TRBD1 (6 bases). The source was peripheral blood mononuclear cells, collected before any cancer treatment. This TCR came from a male donor aged 60 or over with stage II lung adenocarcinoma. CDR3 protein: CAISEDTGKHEQYF. CDR3 coding DNA: TGTGCCATCAGTGAGGATACAGGGAAGCACGAGCAGTACTTC.